These T cell receptor beta chains were read from a single sample in a study of cytomegalovirus exposure and HLA in healthy donors. Sequencing used immunoSEQ multiplex PCR; TCRdb keeps in-frame clones, though not all of them. This repertoire shows under 40,000 clones, roughly 76% found once; its top ten account for almost 9.5%. Sequenced sample: PBMCs. The receptor set was obtained from a woman aged 40 to 55 in good health and CMV-seronegative. CDR3s include the opening cysteine and the closing phenylalanine or tryptophan. D genes are given only for firm matches. Clone size, where shown, is once, few, many, or a class for clones that have expanded.

V: TRBV7-9; size: once; J: TRBJ2-7; D: TRBD2; DNA: TGTGCCAGCAGCTTGGGACTAGCGGCCGAGCAGTACTTC; CDR3: CASSLGLAAEQYF
V: TRBV7-2; size: .; J: TRBJ2-3; D: TRBD2; DNA: TGTGCCAGCAGCTCCCGAGCGGGGGGATCCGTAAATACGCAGTATTTT; CDR3: CASSSRAGGSVNTQYF
V: TRBV7-9; size: .; J: TRBJ1-6; D: .; DNA: TGTGCCAGCATCCCCGACCGGGTCGGTTCACCCCTCCACTTT; CDR3: CASIPDRVGSPLHF
V: TRBV6-5; size: .; J: TRBJ1-4; D: .; DNA: TGTGCCAGCAGTTATGACAGAGCAACTAATGAAAAACTGTTTTTT; CDR3: CASSYDRATNEKLFF
V: TRBV4-2; size: .; J: TRBJ1-2; D: .; DNA: TGTGCCAGCAGCCAATACCACAAACAGGGTAGTAATGGCTACACCTTC; CDR3: CASSQYHKQGSNGYTF
V: TRBV25-1; size: .; J: TRBJ1-2; D: .; DNA: TGTGCCAGCAGTGCGGGATATGGCTACACCTTC; CDR3: CASSAGYGYTF
V: TRBV28; size: .; J: TRBJ1-1; D: .; DNA: TGTGCCATCGTTTCAGACGCGGTCGCTGAAGCTTTCTTT; CDR3: CAIVSDAVAEAFF
V: TRBV25-1; size: .; J: TRBJ2-2; D: .; DNA: TGTGCCAGCAGTGACCCAGGGGAAAGTGCCGGGGAGCTGTTTTTT; CDR3: CASSDPGESAGELFF
V: TRBV28; size: .; J: TRBJ2-1; D: TRBD2; DNA: TGTGCCAGCAGTCCGATAGCGGGTACCTACAATGAGCAGTTCTTC; CDR3: CASSPIAGTYNEQFF
V: TRBV5-1; size: .; J: TRBJ1-4; D: .; DNA: TGCGCCAGCAGCCCGGGGGTTAATGAAAAACTGTTTTTT; CDR3: CASSPGVNEKLFF
V: TRBV27; size: .; J: TRBJ1-5; D: .; DNA: TGTGCCAGCAGTTTAAGGGAGAATCAGCCCCAGCATTTT; CDR3: CASSLRENQPQHF
V: TRBV6-1; size: .; J: TRBJ2-4; D: TRBD2; DNA: TGTGCCAGCAGTGAGGGGGGGGGACTAGCCAAAAACATTCAGTACTTC; CDR3: CASSEGGGLAKNIQYF
V: TRBV5-1; size: .; J: TRBJ2-1; D: .; DNA: TGCGCCAGCAACAATAGGGGTTCCAATGAGCAGTTCTTC; CDR3: CASNNRGSNEQFF
V: TRBV6-1; size: .; J: TRBJ1-1; D: .; DNA: TGTGCCAGCCGGGCAGGGCTGAACACTGAAGCTTTCTTT; CDR3: CASRAGLNTEAFF
V: TRBV30; size: .; J: TRBJ1-1; D: .; DNA: TGTGCCTGGTGGCAGGCGGGAGCTTTCTTT; CDR3: CAWWQAGAFF
V: TRBV5-4; size: .; J: TRBJ2-5; D: TRBD2; DNA: TGTGCCAGCAGCGGGGTGGGTGGAGCGGGGTACCAAGAGACCCAGTACTTC; CDR3: CASSGVGGAGYQETQYF
V: TRBV2; size: .; J: TRBJ2-1; D: .; DNA: TGTGCCAGCAGTGAAGGTGGGGCCTCCTACAATGAGCAGTTCTTC; CDR3: CASSEGGASYNEQFF
V: TRBV20-1; size: once; J: TRBJ2-1; D: TRBD2; DNA: TGCAGTGCTGGAGGGACTAGCCAGTTCTTC; CDR3: CSAGGTSQFF
V: TRBV11-2; size: .; J: TRBJ2-3; D: .; DNA: TGTGCCAGCAGACTCGGGACTCGCACAGATACGCAGTATTTT; CDR3: CASRLGTRTDTQYF
V: TRBV18; size: .; J: TRBJ1-1; D: .; DNA: TGTGCCAGCTCACCACCTGCGAGTCGAGCTTTCTTT; CDR3: CASSPPASRAFF
V: TRBV7-6; size: .; J: TRBJ2-1; D: .; DNA: TGTGCCAGCAGCGCTGGGCCCAAGGATGAGCAGTTCTTC; CDR3: CASSAGPKDEQFF
V: TRBV2; size: .; J: TRBJ1-2; D: .; DNA: TGTGCCAGCAGTGAACTCACAACTAACTATGGCTACACCTTC; CDR3: CASSELTTNYGYTF
V: TRBV2; size: .; J: TRBJ1-1; D: .; DNA: TGTGCCAGCAGTGAATTGCGAGGGACACTGGAAGCTTTCTTT; CDR3: CASSELRGTLEAFF
V: TRBV5-1; size: .; J: TRBJ2-3; D: TRBD1; DNA: TGCGCCAGCAGCCCCCCCGGGACAGGGGGCCCAGATACGCAGTATTTT; CDR3: CASSPPGTGGPDTQYF
V: TRBV28; size: .; J: TRBJ1-2; D: TRBD1; DNA: TGTGCCAGCAGCCCTGGACAGGACTATGGCTACACCTTC; CDR3: CASSPGQDYGYTF
V: TRBV28; size: .; J: TRBJ2-1; D: .; DNA: TGTGCCAGCGCAGGGACACTCGCTGGGGATGAGCAGTTCTTC; CDR3: CASAGTLAGDEQFF
V: TRBV5-1; size: .; J: TRBJ1-2; D: TRBD1; DNA: TGCGCCAGCAGCTTGGATGGACAGGATGGCTACACCTTC; CDR3: CASSLDGQDGYTF
V: TRBV7-3; size: .; J: TRBJ2-1; D: TRBD2; DNA: TGTGCCAGCAGCTTACGCGGGGGGGCCGAGGGTGAGCAGTTCTTC; CDR3: CASSLRGGAEGEQFF
V: TRBV9; size: few; J: TRBJ2-5; D: .; DNA: TGTGCCAGCAGCGTAGCCCCGAGGTCTGGAGAGGGGGCCCAGTACTTC; CDR3: CASSVAPRSGEGAQYF
V: TRBV10-3; size: .; J: TRBJ1-2; D: TRBD1; DNA: TGTGCCATCAGCTACCGGGACAGTGGCTACACCTTC; CDR3: CAISYRDSGYTF
V: TRBV6-6; size: few; J: TRBJ1-1; D: .; DNA: TGTGCCAGCACCTCAACACCGAACACTGAAGCTTTCTTT; CDR3: CASTSTPNTEAFF
V: TRBV5-6; size: once; J: TRBJ2-7; D: .; DNA: TGTGCCAGCAGCCTGTGGGGGGTCTGGAAAGACGAGCAGTACTTC; CDR3: CASSLWGVWKDEQYF
V: TRBV28; size: .; J: TRBJ2-5; D: TRBD1; DNA: TGTGCCAGCCGACCGGACAGGGAAGAGACCCAGTACTTC; CDR3: CASRPDREETQYF
V: TRBV13; size: once; J: TRBJ2-2; D: .; DNA: TGTGCCAGCAGCTTCTATAGCGGGAACACCGGGGAGCTGTTTTTT; CDR3: CASSFYSGNTGELFF
V: TRBV7-9; size: .; J: TRBJ1-3; D: .; DNA: TGTGCCAGCAGCTTGCCGGTCGGCTCTGGAAACACCATATATTTT; CDR3: CASSLPVGSGNTIYF
V: TRBV7-2; size: .; J: TRBJ2-3; D: TRBD1; DNA: TGTGCCAGCAGTTCAGACAGGGGAAATACGCAGTATTTT; CDR3: CASSSDRGNTQYF
V: TRBV5-1; size: .; J: TRBJ1-2; D: .; DNA: TGCGCCAGCAGCTTAACCACGGGGTACGGGAATGGCTACACCTTC; CDR3: CASSLTTGYGNGYTF
V: TRBV21-1; size: .; J: TRBJ1-1; D: .; DNA: TGTGCCAGCAGCAGTCGGGACAGCAACACTGAAGCTTTCTTT; CDR3: CASSSRDSNTEAFF
V: TRBV19; size: .; J: TRBJ1-3; D: .; DNA: TGTGCCAGTAGTTTCGCTGGAAACACCATATATTTT; CDR3: CASSFAGNTIYF
V: TRBV5-4; size: .; J: TRBJ2-5; D: TRBD1; DNA: TGTGCCAGCAGCACGGGACAGCTTCAAGAGACCCAGTACTTC; CDR3: CASSTGQLQETQYF
V: TRBV4-1; size: .; J: TRBJ2-3; D: .; DNA: TGCGCCAGCAGCCAAGCCCCCAGACATTCTAGCACAGATACGCAGTATTTT; CDR3: CASSQAPRHSSTDTQYF
V: TRBV5-6; size: .; J: TRBJ1-2; D: TRBD1; DNA: TGTGCCAGCAGCCGTACCGGGACAGGGGACTATGGCTACACCTTC; CDR3: CASSRTGTGDYGYTF
V: TRBV27; size: .; J: TRBJ1-1; D: TRBD1; DNA: TGTGCCAGCAGTTTTAGAGGGGGCTCCGCTGAAGCTTTCTTT; CDR3: CASSFRGGSAEAFF
V: TRBV5-1; size: .; J: TRBJ1-1; D: .; DNA: TGCGCCAGCAGCTTGGTGGCACCCCCGGGGTCTGAAGCTTTCTTT; CDR3: CASSLVAPPGSEAFF
V: TRBV7-2; size: .; J: TRBJ2-3; D: .; DNA: TGTGCCAGCAGCGTACTAGCCGGCAGCACAGATACGCAGTATTTT; CDR3: CASSVLAGSTDTQYF
V: TRBV5-1; size: .; J: TRBJ2-5; D: TRBD1; DNA: TGCGCCAGCAGCCCGCAACAGGGGCAGACCCAGTACTTC; CDR3: CASSPQQGQTQYF
V: TRBV19; size: .; J: TRBJ1-1; D: .; DNA: TGTGCCAGTAGTATAGAGACAGTGAACACTGAAGCTTTCTTT; CDR3: CASSIETVNTEAFF
V: TRBV7-9; size: .; J: TRBJ1-1; D: TRBD1; DNA: TGTGCCAGCAGCTCGCGGACAGGTCAGAACACTGAAGCTTTCTTT; CDR3: CASSSRTGQNTEAFF
V: TRBV5-1; size: .; J: TRBJ1-6; D: .; DNA: TGCGCCAGCAGCTGGGGTGCGGGGGATTCACCCCTCCACTTT; CDR3: CASSWGAGDSPLHF
V: TRBV6-1; size: .; J: TRBJ1-4; D: .; DNA: TGTGCCAGCAGTGAAGGGGAGGCTAATGAAAAACTGTTTTTT; CDR3: CASSEGEANEKLFF
V: TRBV6-6; size: .; J: TRBJ1-2; D: .; DNA: TGTGCCAGCAGTCCCGTGTTTGTCGCTAACTATGGCTACACCTTC; CDR3: CASSPVFVANYGYTF
V: TRBV11-2; size: .; J: TRBJ1-1; D: .; DNA: TGTGCCAGCAGCTTTAACTTAGGGGGAGCTTTCTTT; CDR3: CASSFNLGGAFF
V: TRBV12-5; size: .; J: TRBJ1-2; D: .; DNA: TGTGCTAGTGGCCAAGATCAGGGGCTCTATGGCTACACCTTC; CDR3: CASGQDQGLYGYTF
V: TRBV5-1; size: few; J: TRBJ1-1; D: .; DNA: TGCGCCAGCAGCTTGGAGGGGCGCACTGAAGCTTTCTTT; CDR3: CASSLEGRTEAFF
V: TRBV4-1; size: .; J: TRBJ2-1; D: .; DNA: TGCGCCAGCAGCCAGTTAGATATGGGCCTTAGCTCCTACAATGAGCAGTTCTTC; CDR3: CASSQLDMGLSSYNEQFF
V: TRBV10-3; size: few; J: TRBJ1-1; D: .; DNA: TGTGCCATCAGTGATAACATGAACACTGAAGCTTTCTTT; CDR3: CAISDNMNTEAFF
V: TRBV4-3; size: .; J: TRBJ2-1; D: TRBD2; DNA: TGCGCCAGCAGCCAAGAGCCGGTCGGGGGGAAATACAATGAGCAGTTCTTC; CDR3: CASSQEPVGGKYNEQFF
V: TRBV6-1; size: .; J: TRBJ1-5; D: TRBD1; DNA: TGTGCCAGCAAAGGACAGGGGGATCAGCCCCAGCATTTT; CDR3: CASKGQGDQPQHF
V: TRBV5-1; size: .; J: TRBJ1-1; D: .; DNA: TGCGCCAGCAGCCGGGACATGAACACTGAAGCTTTCTTT; CDR3: CASSRDMNTEAFF